The next 2 T cell receptor beta chains were all read from a single sample in a study of T cells in Graves' hyperthyroidism and ophthalmopathy. Amplified regions were TCR beta CDR3 sequences from RNA transcripts. The primer set for the first-round RT-PCR of the TCR CDR3 was HTBI. TCRdb reanalysed the multiplex PCR reads using MiXCR and keeps one entry per CDR3 protein. The sample records approximately 530,000 distinct CDR3 sequences, nearly 20% being singletons. Sequencing input: blood. The receptors shown here come from a man aged 40-50 years with Graves' ophthalmopathy.

This sequence joins TRBV18 and TRBJ2-7, with a weak D call TRBD1 (5 bases). Germline values: CDR1 KGHSH, CDR2 LQKENI. V lost 2 bases and J 2 bases, leaving 13 bases between the germline ends. The CDR3 is made up of 15 amino acids. Written as DNA, the CDR3 is TGTGCCAGCTCACCATTATCGGACACCCCCTACGAGCAGTACTTC. Translating it yields CASSPLSDTPYEQYF.

The chain recombines TRBV6-1 with TRBJ2-1; 12 nucleotides match TRBD2. J was trimmed by 11 bases and V by 0 bases; bases with no gene match: 8. The germline CDR1 and CDR2 sequences are MNHNS and SASEGT. The CDR3 has 16 amino acids. CDR3 sequence: CASSEATSGSHRKQFF. CDR3 nucleotides: TGTGCCAGCAGTGAAGCGACTAGCGGGAGTCACCGAAAGCAGTTCTTC.